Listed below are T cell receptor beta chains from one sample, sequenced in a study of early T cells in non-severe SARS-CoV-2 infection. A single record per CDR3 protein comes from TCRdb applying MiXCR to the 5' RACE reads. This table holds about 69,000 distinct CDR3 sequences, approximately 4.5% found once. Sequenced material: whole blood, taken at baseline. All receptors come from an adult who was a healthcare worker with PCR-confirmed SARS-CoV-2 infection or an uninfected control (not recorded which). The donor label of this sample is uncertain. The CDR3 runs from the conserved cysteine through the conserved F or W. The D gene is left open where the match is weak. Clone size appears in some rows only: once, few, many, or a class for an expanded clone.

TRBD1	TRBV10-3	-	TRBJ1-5	CAISDGQGADQPQHF	TGTGCCATCAGTGATGGTCAGGGGGCTGATCAGCCCCAGCATTTT
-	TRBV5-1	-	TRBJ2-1	CASSLGQISYNEQFF	TGCGCCAGCAGCTTGGGGCAAATCTCCTACAATGAGCAGTTCTTC
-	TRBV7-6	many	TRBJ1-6	CASSRPRTSSSYNSPLHF	TGTGCCAGCAGCCGACCCCGGACATCGAGCTCCTATAATTCACCCCTCCACTTT
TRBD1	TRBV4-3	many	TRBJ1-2	CASSQGTVGYTF	TGCGCCAGCAGCCAGGGGACAGTCGGCTACACCTTC
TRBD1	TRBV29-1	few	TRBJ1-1	CSGSTGGYTEAFF	TGCAGCGGCAGTACAGGGGGCTACACTGAAGCTTTCTTT
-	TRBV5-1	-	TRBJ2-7	CASSLAQVHLYEQYF	TGCGCCAGCAGCTTGGCTCAGGTCCACCTCTACGAGCAGTACTTC
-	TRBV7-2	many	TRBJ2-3	CASSYPLTAADTQYF	TGTGCCAGCAGCTACCCGTTAACCGCGGCAGATACGCAGTATTTT
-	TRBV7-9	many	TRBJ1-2	CASSLDPSDYGYTF	TGTGCCAGCAGCTTAGACCCCTCGGACTATGGCTACACCTTC
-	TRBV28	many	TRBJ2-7	CASREGGKYEQYF	TGTGCCAGCAGAGAGGGCGGTAAATACGAGCAGTACTTC
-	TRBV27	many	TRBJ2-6	CASRDGLSSGANVLTF	TGTGCCAGCAGAGACGGACTATCCTCTGGGGCCAACGTCCTGACTTTC
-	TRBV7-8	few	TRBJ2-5	CASSLSTAYQETQYF	TGTGCCAGCAGCTTATCCACAGCGTACCAAGAGACCCAGTACTTC
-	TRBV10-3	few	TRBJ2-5	CAISEGETSWREDETQYF	TGTGCCATCAGTGAGGGTGAGACCAGCTGGAGGGAAGATGAGACCCAGTACTTC
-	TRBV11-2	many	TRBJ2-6	CASSLDGANVLTF	TGTGCCAGCAGCTTAGATGGGGCCAACGTCCTGACTTTC
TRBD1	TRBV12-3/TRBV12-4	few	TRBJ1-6	CASSPRTGFAPLHF	TGTGCCAGCAGTCCCCGGACAGGGTTTGCACCCCTCCACTTT
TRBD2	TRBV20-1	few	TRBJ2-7	CSAGLAGDEQYF	TGCAGTGCTGGCTTAGCGGGGGACGAGCAGTACTTC
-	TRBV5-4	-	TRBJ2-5	CVSSLAGRREETQYF	TGTGTCAGCAGCTTGGCCGGAAGAAGAGAGGAGACCCAGTACTTC
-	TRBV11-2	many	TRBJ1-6	CASSLIGAADSSPLHF	TGTGCCAGCAGCTTAATTGGGGCGGCAGATAGCTCACCCCTCCATTTT
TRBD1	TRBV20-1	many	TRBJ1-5	CSAPTGGNSNQPQHF	TGCAGTGCGCCGACAGGGGGAAATAGCAATCAGCCCCAGCATTTT
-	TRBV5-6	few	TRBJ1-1	CASSLGPGMNTEAFF	TGTGCCAGCAGCTTGGGCCCAGGGATGAACACTGAAGCTTTCTTT
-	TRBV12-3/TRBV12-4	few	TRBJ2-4	CASSLPSGPQYF	TGTGCCAGCAGTTTACCCTCAGGCCCTCAGTACTTC
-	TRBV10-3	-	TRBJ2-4	CAISEPGIAKNIQYF	TGTGCCATCAGTGAACCGGGGATAGCCAAAAACATTCAGTACTTC
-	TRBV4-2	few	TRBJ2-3	CASSQREGQGTDTQYF	TGTGCCAGCAGCCAACGCGAGGGGCAGGGAACAGATACGCAGTATTTT